One sample yielded the 29 T cell receptor beta chains listed below, sequenced in a study of cytomegalovirus exposure and HLA in healthy donors. The PCR had 60 Vbeta and 13 Jbeta primers. Clones were read by immunoSEQ multiplex PCR, and TCRdb kept only the in-frame ones, dropping some. The repertoire holds 95,000 to 120,000 clones, with over 55% as singletons. The sample consisted of PBMCs. The receptors stem from a man aged 18 to 30 in good health and CMV-seropositive.

The J gene is TRBJ1-3, the V gene TRBV5-4; 7 positions match TRBD1. Unmatched junction bases numbered 6, after V lost 9 bases and J lost 0 bases. The CDR3 has 14 amino acids. Germline CDR1 is SGHNT and CDR2 is YYREEE (reference sequence). The CDR3 DNA sequence: TGTGCCACAAGACAGGGATCCTCTGGAAACACCATATATTTT. Translated, it gives CATRQGSSGNTIYF.

The rearrangement uses TRBV6-5 and TRBJ1-5; D gene unclear. Germline-derived CDR1 and CDR2 are MNHEY and SVGAGI. The V end lost 2 bases, the J end lost 3 bases, and 8 bases lay between the germline ends. This CDR3 region has 14 residues. The CDR3 nucleotides read TGTGCCAGCAGTTACGGACGGGACAATCAGCCCCAGCATTTT. Its translation is CASSYGRDNQPQHF.

The V and J genes are TRBV9 and TRBJ2-3; 10 bases match TRBD2. Trimming at V came to 3 bases and at J to 5 bases, leaving 9 bases not matched to a gene. CDR1 is SGDLS, CDR2 YYNGEE, per germline. The CDR3 is 16 residues long. CDR3 bases: TGTGCCAGCAGCGCAAGACTAGCGGGCCGGTTAGATACGCAGTATTTT. Translation gives CASSARLAGRLDTQYF.

The rearrangement links TRBV9 to TRBJ2-1; TRBD2 aligns across 9 bases. Trimming at V came to 0 bases and at J to 12 bases, leaving 16 bases not matched to a gene. Germline V gives CDR1 SGDLS, CDR2 YYNGEE. The CDR3 loop spans 17 amino acids. The CDR3 region has the DNA TGTGCCAGCAGCGTAGACCTGGGAGCGGGGGGCCACATATCGCAGTTCTTC. Protein product: CASSVDLGAGGHISQFF.

V and J are TRBV6-1 and TRBJ1-5; 7 bases agree with TRBD1. Losses at the gene ends were 5 bases for V and 7 bases for J; bases not matched to a gene: 5. In germline, CDR1 is MNHNS, CDR2 SASEGT. The CDR3 extends over 13 amino acids. The CDR3 nucleotides read TGTGCCAGCAGTCCGGGACAGTTACAGCCCCAGCATTTT. This codes for CASSPGQLQPQHF.

The rearrangement links TRBV4-1 to TRBJ1-2, with D unclear. V lost 0 bases and J 4 bases, leaving 6 bases between the germline ends. Germline-derived CDR1 and CDR2 are MGHRA and YSYEKL. This CDR3 is 13 amino acids long. The CDR3 here is CASSQEGSYGYTF. The DNA for the CDR3 is TGCGCCAGCAGCCAAGAGGGGAGCTATGGCTACACCTTC.

This clone has more than one count but fewer than ten. This chain joins TRBV5-1 and TRBJ2-3, with 10 bases that match TRBD2. This CDR3 contains 15 residues. V gave up 2 bases and J gave up 3 bases; unmatched junction bases: 3. Germline lookup yields CDR1 SGHRS and CDR2 YFSETQ. The CDR3 DNA is TGCGCCAGCAGCTTTGCTAGCGGGGGTACAGATACGCAGTATTTT. Its translation is CASSFASGGTDTQYF. Looking up the rest from reference TRBV5-1 and TRBJ2-3 gives the full variable domain: KAGVTQTPRYLIKTRGQQVTLSCSPISGHRSVSWYQQTPGQGLQFLFEYFSETQRNKGNFPGRFSGRQFSNSRSEMNVSTLELGDSALYLCASSFASGGTDTQYFGPGTRLTVL.

The chain has TRBV21-1 and TRBJ2-7; TRBD1, the D gene given by the table, was not confirmed from the DNA. TRBV21-1 is termed a pseudogene. The CDR3 runs to 15 residues. Here the CDR3 reads CASSPSGQGIYEQYF. CDR3 sequence (DNA): TGTGCCAGCAGCCCCTCGGGACAGGGAATATACGAGCAGTACTTC.

The chain couples TRBV4-2 to TRBJ1-1; D not resolved. CDR1 is LGHNA and CDR2 is YNFKEQ in the germline V gene. The length of the CDR3 is 15 residues. V was clipped by 0 bases and J by 1 base, with 9 bases between them. The CDR3: CASSQDRQRNTEAFF. CDR3 coding DNA: TGTGCCAGCAGCCAAGATCGACAAAGGAACACTGAAGCTTTCTTT.

The genes are TRBV4-1 and TRBJ1-2, with D uncertain. The CDR3 length is 13 residues. V was trimmed by 5 bases and J by 6 bases, leaving 13 bases between them. Germline CDR1 and CDR2: MGHRA and YSYEKL. The CDR3 reads CASSKAVYDGYTF. As DNA, the CDR3 is TGCGCCAGCAGCAAAGCGGTCTATGATGGCTACACCTTC.

This chain links TRBV11-3 with TRBJ2-1; 8 bases line up with TRBD2. J was trimmed by 7 bases and V by 5 bases; bases with no gene match: 10. The germline V gene encodes CDR1 SGHNT and CDR2 YENEEA. The length of the CDR3 is 15 residues. The CDR3 here is CASSPADSGVNEQFF. The CDR3 coding sequence is TGTGCCAGCAGCCCCGCGGATAGCGGGGTTAATGAGCAGTTCTTC.

The rearrangement uses TRBV25-1 and TRBJ2-3, with unresolved D. Germline CDR1 and CDR2: MGHDK and SYGVNS. The CDR3 is 13 residues long. The V and J ends lost 3 bases and 2 bases respectively, with 6 bases between them. As DNA, the CDR3 is TGTGCCAGCAGTGACCGAGACACAGATACGCAGTATTTT. Amino acid sequence: CASSDRDTDTQYF. Based on the CDR3 plus reference TRBV25-1 and TRBJ2-3, the full variable domain is EADIYQTPRYLVIGTGKKITLECSQTMGHDKMYWYQQDPGMELHLIHYSYGVNSTEKGDLSSESTVSRIRTEHFPLTLESARPSHTSQYLCASSDRDTDTQYFGPGTRLTVL.

This rearrangement joins TRBV6-5 to TRBJ1-1; maybe TRBD1 (6 bases). The CDR3 sequence is 13 residues long. In germline, CDR1 is MNHEY, CDR2 SVGAGI. With 2 bases removed from V and 7 bases from J, the gap between germline ends came to 11 bases. CDR3 loop: CASSYTDSSEAFF. The CDR3 DNA is TGTGCCAGCAGTTACACGGACAGCAGTGAAGCTTTCTTT.

The genes are TRBV5-4 and TRBJ1-2, with TRBD1 matching over 8 bases. The CDR3 has 15 residues. Germline lookup yields CDR1 SGHNT and CDR2 YYREEE (reference sequence). Trimming cost V 4 bases and J 7 bases; bases outside gene matches: 12. The DNA of the CDR3 is TGTGCCAGCAGCACACAGGGACAGGAGCGGGGTGGCTACACCTTC. This encodes CASSTQGQERGGYTF.

V usage is TRBV5-4 and J usage is TRBJ2-3; 8 nucleotides agree with TRBD2. Trimming cost V 2 bases and J 4 bases; bases outside gene matches: 9. From germline, CDR1 is SGHNT and CDR2 YYREEE (reference sequence). CDR3 length equals 16 residues. CDR3 sequence reads: CASSFGLAKISDTQYF. CDR3 coding DNA: TGTGCCAGCAGCTTCGGACTAGCAAAAATCTCAGATACGCAGTATTTT.

The chain has TRBV5-1 and TRBJ2-7; D uncertain. The length of the CDR3 is 13 residues. Germline assignment: CDR1 SGHRS and CDR2 YFSETQ. With 0 bases removed from V and 1 base from J, the gap between germline ends came to 5 bases. CDR3 protein: CASSLDGSYEQYF. CDR3 sequence (DNA): TGCGCCAGCAGCTTGGACGGGTCCTACGAGCAGTACTTC.

This chain connects TRBV28 to TRBJ1-2; D remains unclear. The length of the CDR3 is 13 residues. Per germline, CDR1 MDHEN and CDR2 SYDVKM. Between the trimmed V and J ends, which lost 3 bases and 4 bases, there was a span of 9 bases. This CDR3 is CASSLREGYGYTF. CDR3 bases: TGTGCCAGCAGTTTGAGGGAGGGCTATGGCTACACCTTC.

There are a few counts of this clone. The CDR3 sequence is CASSLASLETQYF. The DNA of the CDR3 is TGTGCCAGCAGCTTGGCTAGTCTCGAGACCCAGTACTTC. The V call is TRBV5-6, the J call TRBJ2-5; no reliable D call. The CDR3 spans 13 residues. V gave up 0 bases and J gave up 5 bases, with 8 bases separating them. Germline V lookup: CDR1 SGHDT, CDR2 YYEEEE. The full variable domain, in which reference TRBV5-6 and TRBJ2-5 provide the parts outside the CDR3, is DAGVTQSPTHLIKTRGQQVTLRCSPKSGHDTVSWYQQALGQGPQFIFQYYEEEERQRGNFPDRFSGHQFPNYSSELNVNALLLGDSALYLCASSLASLETQYFGPGTRLLVL.

The rearrangement joins TRBV7-2 to TRBJ1-2; no firm D call. CDR1 SGHTA and CDR2 FQGNSA come from the germline V gene. This CDR3 region has 14 residues. The V gene lost 1 base and the J gene lost 7 bases, with 13 bases spanning the gap. CDR3 in DNA: TGTGCCAGCAGCTTAGGCTTCTCCCGGGGTGGCTACACCTTC. Amino acid sequence: CASSLGFSRGGYTF.

The gene calls are TRBV11-3 and TRBJ2-2, with TRBD2 matching 8 bases. This CDR3 spans 17 amino acids. The germline gives CDR1 SGHNT, CDR2 YENEEA. The junction had 14 bases not matched to a gene; V was cut back by 5 bases and J by 6 bases. In DNA, the CDR3 is TGTGCCAGCAGCGCCCGGACATCGCGGGGGGCGTCCGGGGAGCTGTTTTTT. Its translation: CASSARTSRGASGELFF.

The chain links TRBV4-2 to TRBJ1-1; D not certain. Germline V lookup: CDR1 LGHNA, CDR2 YNFKEQ. This CDR3 region has 12 residues. The V end was cut by 1 base, the J end by 4 bases, with 4 bases between. Here the CDR3 DNA reads TGTGCCAGCAGCCAAGTAGTCACTGAAGCTTTCTTT. It yields the protein CASSQVVTEAFF.

The chain is built from TRBV5-6 and TRBJ1-6; no firm D call. Trimming cost V 4 bases and J 0 bases, with 14 bases left between them. Germline V gene data show CDR1 as SGHDT and CDR2 as YYEEEE. The CDR3 is made up of 17 amino acids. CDR3 coding DNA: TGTGCCAGCAGCACCCGGGGAGGAACCTCCTATAATTCACCCCTCCACTTT. It is translated as CASSTRGGTSYNSPLHF.

This chain connects TRBV28 to TRBJ1-2, with D perhaps TRBD1 (5 bases). Germline CDR1 reads MDHEN; CDR2 reads SYDVKM. V was shortened by 4 bases and J by 4 bases, with 19 bases between the two germline ends. The CDR3 consists of 16 residues. The CDR3 region is CASSSFGASLGYGYTF. The DNA for the CDR3 is TGTGCCAGCAGTTCCTTTGGGGCTAGTTTAGGCTATGGCTACACCTTC.

The chain carries TRBV10-2 and TRBJ1-4; 7 bases are shared with TRBD1. Germline V lookup: CDR1 WSHSY, CDR2 SAAADI. This CDR3 is built from 16 residues. J lost 1 base, V lost 2 bases, and 4 bases had no gene match. The CDR3 region is CASSEPTGVTNEKLFF. The CDR3, as DNA: TGCGCCAGCAGTGAGCCCACAGGGGTAACTAATGAAAAACTGTTTTTT.

The V and J genes are TRBV30 and TRBJ2-7, with TRBD2 matching 9 bases. This CDR3 comprises 17 residues. Germline CDR1 is GTSNPN and CDR2 is SVGIG (reference sequence). Trimming removed 0 bases from V and 0 bases from J; junction bases left unmatched: 9. The CDR3 loop reads CAWSVRRGGVRSYEQYF. The CDR3 coding sequence is TGTGCCTGGAGTGTGCGTCGCGGGGGGGTTCGCTCCTACGAGCAGTACTTC.

This clone was seen only a few times. CDR3 DNA sequence: TGCAGCGTCCCTACCGGGACAATCGAAGAGACCCAGTACTTC. This encodes CSVPTGTIEETQYF. The chain is built from TRBV29-1 and TRBJ2-5, with D possibly matching TRBD1 (6 bases). The V gene's germline CDR1 is SQVTM and CDR2 ANQGSEA. Trimming removed 6 bases from V and 3 bases from J, with 17 bases in between. The CDR3 sequence is 14 residues long.

The chain carries TRBV2 and TRBJ2-1, with TRBD1 matching over 10 bases. CDR3 size: 15 residues. CDR1 is SNHLY and CDR2 is FYNNEI in the germline V gene. J lost 3 bases, V lost 5 bases, and 4 bases had no gene match. CDR3: CASSPGTGDYNEQFF. As DNA, the CDR3 is TGTGCCAGCAGTCCCGGGACAGGGGACTACAATGAGCAGTTCTTC.

The chain recombines TRBV30 with TRBJ1-1; TRBD1 aligns across 7 bases. Germline V gene lookup returns CDR1 GTSNPN and CDR2 SVGIG (reference sequence). This CDR3 spans 15 amino acids. V gave up 0 bases and J gave up 3 bases; unmatched junction bases: 7. CDR3 coding DNA: TGTGCCTGGAGTGTAAGAAACAGGGGTTACACTGAAGCTTTCTTT. It yields the protein CAWSVRNRGYTEAFF.

The chain couples TRBV28 to TRBJ2-7; D gene ambiguous. Germline assignment: CDR1 MDHEN and CDR2 SYDVKM. This CDR3 spans 15 amino acids. V lost 7 bases, J lost 9 bases, and 25 bases lay in between. The CDR3 DNA sequence: TGTGCCAGCACTTACGGAAGAGGTATTCTTTCGGGGCAGTACTTC. Its protein product is CASTYGRGILSGQYF.